One sample yielded the 11 T cell receptor beta chains listed below, sequenced in a study of T-cell reconstitution after alpha-beta-depleted transplantation in children. Findings and limits, study-wide: Once a year had passed after transplant, T-cell counts and diversity came mostly from newly produced T cells.

Unique molecular identifiers were incorporated into the prepared TCRbeta library. TCRdb re-called the PCR reads with MiXCR, one entry per CDR3 protein. The sample lists some 300,000 distinct CDR3 sequences, roughly 7.8% occurring once. The antigens these receptors bind are not known. The input for sequencing was peripheral blood, taken 360 days after TCRalphabeta/CD19-depleted stem cell transplant. The source of these receptors is a female patient between 2 and 15 years old who had a stem cell transplant for Fanconi anemia, so the T cells may come from the graft donor.

The chain employs TRBV12-3 or TRBV12-4 and TRBJ1-2, with 9 nucleotides matching TRBD1. V lost 5 bases, J lost 6 bases, and 7 bases stayed unmatched. The CDR3 spans 14 residues. The chain's CDR3 is CASSPQGAGDGYTF. The CDR3 DNA sequence: TGTGCCAGCAGTCCACAGGGGGCGGGTGATGGCTACACCTTC.

This clonotype was detected a few times. The chain carries TRBV6-5 and TRBJ2-5; D remains ambiguous. The CDR3 is 14 amino acids. Trimming removed 0 bases at V and 5 bases at J, with 10 bases between. Germline V lookup: CDR1 MNHEY, CDR2 SVGAGI. CDR3 DNA sequence: TGTGCCAGCAGTTACTCGTTAGTGTTCGAGACCCAGTACTTC. As protein: CASSYSLVFETQYF.

The sample holds many counts of this clonotype. The V gene is TRBV10-3, the J gene TRBJ2-7; D is unclear. Germline V gives CDR1 ENHRY, CDR2 SYGVKD. V shed 3 bases and J shed 7 bases, with 16 bases lying between them. The CDR3 runs to 14 residues. The CDR3 loop is CAISDSERSHEQYV. The CDR3 coding sequence is TGTGCCATCAGTGACTCCGAACGCTCCCATGAGCAGTACGTC.

In its sample, this clonotype was seen many times. In nucleotides, the CDR3 is TGCAGCGTCGGGACAGACCGCTCTGGAAACACCATATATTTT. This translates into CSVGTDRSGNTIYF. This chain links TRBV29-1 with TRBJ1-3; 7 nucleotides agree with TRBD1. The germline V gene has CDR1 SQVTM and CDR2 ANQGSEA. The junction had 5 bases not matched to a gene; V was cut back by 6 bases and J by 0 bases. The CDR3 consists of 14 residues.

At least ten counts were recorded for this clonotype. The rearrangement uses TRBV7-3 and TRBJ1-1, with no clear D. V lost 0 bases and J lost 7, with 12 bases in between. The germline CDR1 and CDR2 sequences are SGHTA and FQGTGA. The CDR3 is 14 residues long. The CDR3 sequence is CASSLTSLAGEAFF. The CDR3 coding sequence is TGTGCCAGCAGCTTAACCTCATTGGCAGGTGAAGCTTTCTTT.

The CDR3 nucleotides are TGTGCCAGCAGCTCCATACGGTTATGGGGCCGGGACACAGTCGTTCAAGAGACCCAGTACTTC. Translation gives CASSSIRLWGRDTVVQETQYF. The chain is built from TRBV7-2 and TRBJ2-5, with D possibly TRBD1 on 6 matching bases. Per germline, CDR1 SGHTA and CDR2 FQGNSA. This CDR3 is built from 21 residues. Trimming took off 4 bases at V and 2 bases at J, with 32 bases between the two ends.

The table lists this clonotype with many counts. The chain has TRBV28 and TRBJ2-1; no clear D. The V and J ends lost 2 bases and 0 bases respectively, with 11 bases between them. CDR1 is MDHEN and CDR2 is SYDVKM in the germline V gene. The CDR3 contains 16 residues. The CDR3 sequence is CASSLRRPSSYNEQFF. The CDR3 DNA reads as TGTGCCAGCAGTTTACGACGGCCTAGCTCCTACAATGAGCAGTTCTTC.

This clonotype was seen at least ten times. This chain links TRBV29-1 with TRBJ1-2, with 10 positions matching TRBD1. J was trimmed by 4 bases and V by 6 bases; bases with no gene match: 2. Germline CDR1 SQVTM, CDR2 ANQGSEA. The CDR3 extends over 12 amino acids. In DNA form, the CDR3 reads TGCAGCGTGGGACAGGGGTTCTATGGCTACACCTTC. This translates into CSVGQGFYGYTF. Full variable domain (rest looked up from reference TRBV29-1 and TRBJ1-2): SAVISQKPSRDICQRGTSLTIQCQVDSQVTMMFWYRQQPGQSLTLIATANQGSEATYESGFVIDKFPISRPNLTFSTLTVSNMSPEDSSIYLCSVGQGFYGYTFGSGTRLTVV.

This chain joins TRBV27 and TRBJ1-2; 7 bases match TRBD1. Germline CDR1 reads MNHEY; CDR2 reads SMNVEV (reference sequence). Trimming at V came to 3 bases and at J to 3 bases, leaving 4 bases not matched to a gene. CDR3 length: 14 residues. The CDR3 loop reads CASSLRQGDYGYTF. The CDR3 coding sequence is TGTGCCAGCAGTTTGCGACAGGGCGACTATGGCTACACCTTC.

This clonotype has at least ten counts. This chain joins TRBV7-9 and TRBJ2-1; the match to TRBD2 covers 8 bases. The CDR3 contains 16 residues. Germline V lookup: CDR1 SEHNR, CDR2 FQNEAQ (reference sequence). V shed 0 bases and J 10 bases; nucleotides not matched to a gene: 11. CDR3 nucleotides: TGTGCCAGCAGCTTAGCAGCCCAGCGGGGGATACTGGAGCAGTTCTTC. Amino acids: CASSLAAQRGILEQFF.

At least ten counts were recorded for this clonotype. The chain recombines TRBV3-1 with TRBJ2-3, with 13 bases that match TRBD2. This CDR3 contains 14 residues. V gave up 4 bases and J gave up 8 bases; unmatched junction bases: 3. Germline CDR1 reads LGHDT; CDR2 reads YNNKEL (reference sequence). The chain's CDR3 is CASSLGLAGATQYF. As DNA, the CDR3 is TGTGCCAGCAGCCTCGGACTAGCGGGAGCTACGCAGTATTTT.